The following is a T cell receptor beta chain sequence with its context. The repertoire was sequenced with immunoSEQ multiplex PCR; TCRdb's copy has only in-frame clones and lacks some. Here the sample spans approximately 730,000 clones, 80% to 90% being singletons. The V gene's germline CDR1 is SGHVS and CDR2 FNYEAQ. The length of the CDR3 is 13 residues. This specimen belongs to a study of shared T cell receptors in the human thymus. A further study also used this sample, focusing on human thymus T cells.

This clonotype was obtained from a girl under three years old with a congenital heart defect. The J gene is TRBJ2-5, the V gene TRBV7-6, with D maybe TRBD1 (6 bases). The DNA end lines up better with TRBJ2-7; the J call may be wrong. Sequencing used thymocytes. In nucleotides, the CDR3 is TGTGCCAGCAGCGTTACAGGGTTGGGCGAGCAGTACTTC. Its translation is CASSVTGLGEQYF.